This T cell receptor (beta chain) was documented in a study of shared clonotypes between healthy human individuals. The CDR3 has 12 amino acids. Per germline, CDR1 SGHDN and CDR2 FVKESK. V gave up 2 bases and J gave up 4 bases, with 6 bases separating them. Study findings and constraints: The study's rarefaction showed incomplete sorted-subset sequencing despite large depth.

Samples underwent the assay at deep level. TCRdb's copy holds only in-frame clones and misses some; the assay was immunoSEQ multiplex PCR. Of about 670,000 clones detected, around 72% appear once; the ten largest clones hold about 2%. With regard to this clone: Its antigen is unidentified.

The chain carries TRBV14 and TRBJ2-7; D is ambiguous. The sequence derives from a woman under 40 in good health. Sequenced: memory CD4+ T cells sorted from blood. Subset indicated: CD45RA-negative fraction. This chain's CDR3 is CASSQLSYEQYF. The CDR3 DNA is TGTGCCAGCAGCCAACTGTCGTACGAGCAGTACTTC. The full variable domain, its missing parts supplied by reference TRBV14 and TRBJ2-7, is EAGVTQFPSHSVIEKGQTVTLRCDPISGHDNLYWYRRVMGKEIKFLLHFVKESKQDESGMPNNRFLAERTGGTYSTLKVQPAELEDSGVYFCASSQLSYEQYFGPGTRLTVT.